This T cell receptor (beta chain) was observed in a study of cytomegalovirus exposure and HLA in healthy donors. Study at large: HLA-typed donors contributed some 77 million unique TCRs, which were held in an early data release. Study-wide results and limits: Specificity of a few CMV-associated chains for CMV antigens was verified in vitro. As immune exposure information, only CMV serostatus was available.

This clone was picked up a small number of times. Its antigen is not known. This CDR3 is 16 amino acids long. From germline, CDR1 is LGHNA and CDR2 YNFKEQ. Trimming took 4 bases from V and 7 from J; bases not matched to a gene: 10. PCR was performed using 60 Vbeta and 13 Jbeta primers. Clones were sequenced by immunoSEQ multiplex PCR, and TCRdb holds only the in-frame ones, with some missing. In the table there are 200,000 or so clones, over 80% of which are singletons. The sequenced material came from PBMCs. The chain links TRBV4-2 to TRBJ1-6, with 7 positions matching TRBD1. This sequence originates from a boy aged 2-9 years in good health and CMV-seronegative. This chain's CDR3 is CASSRVLGTANSPLHF. The CDR3 bases are TGTGCCAGCAGCCGAGTCTTAGGGACAGCCAATTCACCCCTCCACTTT.